The rows below give T cell receptor beta chains drawn from one sample of a study of blood T cell repertoires in COVID-19. Assay used: immunoSEQ multiplex PCR; TCRdb lists only in-frame clones, some missing. The sample records 100,000 to 150,000 clones, roughly 90% being singletons. Sequences were obtained from peripheral blood. Source of these receptors: a woman aged 55 to 70 with COVID-19, enrolled during active disease. Both conserved end residues are part of each CDR3. A D gene is named only where the DNA matches it firmly. Rows give clone size only sometimes, using once, few, many, or a class for an expanded clone.

size	D	V	J	DNA	CDR3
NA	NA	TRBV12-3/TRBV12-4	TRBJ1-2	TGTGCCAGCAGTTTAAGCAGGGACTATGGCTACACCTTC	CASSLSRDYGYTF
NA	TRBD1	TRBV5-1	TRBJ1-1	TGCGCCAGCAGCCCGGGACAGGGCGCTAACACTGAAGCTTTCTTT	CASSPGQGANTEAFF
once	NA	TRBV11-2	TRBJ1-1	TGTGCCAGCAGCTTAATTGGGAGTTACGAAGCTTTCTTT	CASSLIGSYEAFF
NA	NA	TRBV7-9	TRBJ1-3	TGTGCCAGCAGCCCAGAGGTGAACACCATATATTTT	CASSPEVNTIYF
NA	NA	TRBV7-9	TRBJ1-4	TGTGCCAGCAGCTTAGCGTCAGGCCACTATGAAAAACTGTTTTTT	CASSLASGHYEKLFF
NA	NA	TRBV12-3/TRBV12-4	TRBJ1-1	TGTGCCAGTCAACAGGGTATGAACACTGAAGCTTTCTTT	CASQQGMNTEAFF
NA	NA	TRBV24-1	TRBJ2-2	TGTGCCACCAGTGATACACGACAGTTCGCGAACACCGGGGAGCTGTTTTTT	CATSDTRQFANTGELFF
NA	TRBD2	TRBV9	TRBJ2-5	TGTGCCAGCAGCGTAGGGCCAGCGGGGGCGGAGGAGACCCAGTACTTC	CASSVGPAGAEETQYF
NA	TRBD2	TRBV11-2	TRBJ2-5	TGTGCCAGCAGCCCGTCGGCATACGGGGGGGGAGAGACCCAGTACTTC	CASSPSAYGGGETQYF
NA	NA	TRBV15	TRBJ2-7	TGTGCCACCAGCAGAGATTTCGACACGAGCTACGAGCAGTACTTC	CATSRDFDTSYEQYF
NA	NA	TRBV5-6	TRBJ1-3	TGTGCCAGCAGCTCCAAGGGACTGAGAAACACCATATATTTT	CASSSKGLRNTIYF
NA	NA	TRBV6-5	TRBJ1-5	TGTGCCAGAACCAAACAGGGCACGAGCAATCAGCCCCAGCATTTT	CARTKQGTSNQPQHF
NA	NA	TRBV5-8	TRBJ2-6	TGTGCCAGCAAATCTTCCCCGAGTACTGGGGCCAACGTCCTGACTTTC	CASKSSPSTGANVLTF
few	TRBD1	TRBV5-1	TRBJ1-6	TGCGCCAGCAGCTGGGCCGGACAGGGGGCGGCTTCACCCCTCCACTTT	CASSWAGQGAASPLHF
NA	NA	TRBV7-8	TRBJ1-2	TGTGCCAGCAGAACTTTACAGGCCAACTATGGCTACACCTTC	CASRTLQANYGYTF
NA	NA	TRBV29-1	TRBJ2-2	TGCAGCGTTGTTGGAGACCCAAATAGACCCGGGGAGCTGTTTTTT	CSVVGDPNRPGELFF
NA	NA	TRBV7-9	TRBJ2-3	TGTGCCAGCAGCCCCTACCAGGGCCTGGGGGATACGCAGTATTTT	CASSPYQGLGDTQYF
NA	TRBD1	TRBV7-2	TRBJ1-3	TGTGCCAGCAGGATTGGCCCTGGACAGGGTGGTAACACCATATATTTT	CASRIGPGQGGNTIYF
NA	NA	TRBV5-5	TRBJ2-1	TGTGCCAGCAGCTTGTTGCGCTCCAACCACAATGAGCAGTTCTTC	CASSLLRSNHNEQFF
NA	NA	TRBV5-8	TRBJ1-6	TGTGCCAGCAGCTTGGCCGGGAATAATTCACCCCTCCACTTT	CASSLAGNNSPLHF
NA	TRBD1	TRBV4-2	TRBJ1-2	TGTGCCAGCAGCCAACCAGACAGGGGGCGATCCGCCGGCTGGGGCTACACCTTC	CASSQPDRGRSAGWGYTF
NA	TRBD1	TRBV6-6	TRBJ2-2	TGTGCCATGACGGACAGGGCGAACACCGGGGAGCTGTTTTTT	CAMTDRANTGELFF
NA	NA	TRBV5-6	TRBJ1-5	TGTGCCAGCAGCTTGCTTCAGGGGAGCAATCAGCCCCAGCATTTT	CASSLLQGSNQPQHF
NA	TRBD1	TRBV9	TRBJ2-1	TGTGCCAGCAGCTCTGACAGGGGGCCTTACAATGAGCAGTTCTTC	CASSSDRGPYNEQFF
NA	NA	TRBV12-3/TRBV12-4	TRBJ1-5	TGTGCCAGCAGTTTATTCCGGAATCAGCCCCAGCATTTT	CASSLFRNQPQHF
NA	NA	TRBV4-2	TRBJ2-7	TGTGCCAGCAGCCACAGGGCCGAGCAGTACTTC	CASSHRAEQYF
NA	NA	TRBV12-3/TRBV12-4	TRBJ1-2	TGTGCCAGCAGCGATGACAGCGCATATGGCTACACCTTC	CASSDDSAYGYTF
NA	NA	TRBV6-1	TRBJ1-2	TGTGCCAGCAGTGAAACTAATAACTATGGCTACACCTTC	CASSETNNYGYTF
NA	NA	TRBV5-4	TRBJ2-2	TGTGCCAGCAGCTTGGTTCGGACAGCCGACACCGGGGAGCTGTTTTTT	CASSLVRTADTGELFF
NA	TRBD2	TRBV3-1/TRBV3-2	TRBJ2-2	TGTGCCAGCAGCCACCCCCTAGCGGGGGGGCTAGGCGCCGGGGAGCTGTTTTTT	CASSHPLAGGLGAGELFF
NA	NA	TRBV27	TRBJ1-6	TGTGCCAGCAGTTTTCGGGGTCTTGTCCATTCACCCCTCCACTTT	CASSFRGLVHSPLHF
NA	NA	TRBV7-9	TRBJ1-2	TGTGCCAGCAGCCCGACAGGAGTCCCCTATGGCTACACCTTC	CASSPTGVPYGYTF
NA	TRBD2	TRBV4-3	TRBJ2-1	TGCGCCAGCAGCCAAGAACCGGGGGGTTACAATGAGCAGTTCTTC	CASSQEPGGYNEQFF
NA	NA	TRBV2	TRBJ1-5	TGTGCCAGCTCCTGGCAGGGCTCTGAGCCCCAGCATTTT	CASSWQGSEPQHF
NA	NA	TRBV6-2/TRBV6-3	TRBJ1-2	TGTGCCAGCAGTTTACTCCCAGGGCGTAACTATGGCTACACCTTC	CASSLLPGRNYGYTF
NA	NA	TRBV24-1	TRBJ2-1	TGTGCCACCAGTGGATCTTCTCGGGGGGAGCAGTTCTTC	CATSGSSRGEQFF
NA	TRBD1	TRBV15	TRBJ1-4	TGTGCCACCAGCAGGGACAGGGTAGGACTGTTTTTT	CATSRDRVGLFF
NA	NA	TRBV6-6	TRBJ2-7	TGTGCCAGCAGTGAGACGGGAAGCTCCTACGAGCAGTACTTC	CASSETGSSYEQYF
NA	TRBD1	TRBV5-4	TRBJ2-1	TGTGCCAGCAGCGGAAGAGACCGGGACAGAAAAAACAATGAGCAGTTCTTC	CASSGRDRDRKNNEQFF
NA	NA	TRBV6-5	TRBJ1-1	TGTGCCGCCTACACACCCGGGAGCACTGAAGCTTTCTTT	CAAYTPGSTEAFF
NA	NA	TRBV14	TRBJ2-1	TGTGCCAGCAGCCAACTCCAGCGGTCCTACAATGAGCAGTTCTTC	CASSQLQRSYNEQFF
NA	TRBD1	TRBV5-6	TRBJ1-6	TGTGCCAGCAGCTTGACAGGGGGGCATTCACCCCTCCACTTT	CASSLTGGHSPLHF
NA	NA	TRBV30	TRBJ2-7	TGTGCCTTGGAGGCAGGGGGGTGGGAGCAGTACTTC	CALEAGGWEQYF
once	NA	TRBV29-1	TRBJ1-2	TGCAGCGTTGAAGATCATGGAGACGGCTACACCTTC	CSVEDHGDGYTF
NA	NA	TRBV6-5	TRBJ1-1	TGTGCCAGCAGCAAATTAACCAGGGTTAGCACTGAAGCTTTCTTT	CASSKLTRVSTEAFF
NA	TRBD1	TRBV15	TRBJ2-7	TGTGCCACCAGCAGAGATTTAGGACAGGGGTACGAGCAGTACTTC	CATSRDLGQGYEQYF
NA	NA	TRBV10-3	TRBJ1-2	TGTGCCATCACAGCAGGTTTGGGCTATGGCTACACCTTC	CAITAGLGYGYTF
few	TRBD1	TRBV4-3	TRBJ1-6	TGCGCCAGCAGCCGGGACAGGGGATCCGATTCACCCCTCCACTTT	CASSRDRGSDSPLHF
NA	NA	TRBV7-3	TRBJ1-2	TGTGCCAGCAGCTTAATGGGGGGGAGTGACTATGGCTACACCTTC	CASSLMGGSDYGYTF
few	NA	TRBV5-5	TRBJ2-7	TGTGCCAGCAGCTTTCGCCCCTCGCGGGCCTACGAGCAGTACTTC	CASSFRPSRAYEQYF
NA	NA	TRBV19	TRBJ2-7	TGTGCCAGTCAGGACCGGGACTCGCCTAACTACGAGCAGTACTTC	CASQDRDSPNYEQYF
once	TRBD1	TRBV5-1	TRBJ2-1	TGCGCCAGCAGCGAGGGACAGAACAATGAGCAGTTCTTC	CASSEGQNNEQFF
NA	NA	TRBV15	TRBJ1-4	TGTGCCACCAGCAGAGGAGGGGGTTGGACTAATGAAAAACTGTTTTTT	CATSRGGGWTNEKLFF
once	TRBD2	TRBV11-2	TRBJ2-2	TGTGCCAGCAGCCGACCGTGGCGGGGGGGTCCCGGGGAGCTGTTTTTT	CASSRPWRGGPGELFF